This entry concerns a single TCR beta chain. One end of the junction varies from germline; a read error may be responsible. The sample is drawn from a study of control samples from healthy donors and cancer patients. The CDR3 has 11 amino acids. Germline V gives CDR1 DFQATT, CDR2 SNEGSKA (reference sequence). Generated by immunoSEQ multiplex PCR, the TCRdb table keeps only in-frame clones and is missing some. The table includes 100,000 or so clones, approximately 93% detected once. Material: blood. The TCR sequence derives from a woman between 25 and 40 years old in good health. The chain is built from TRBV20-1 and TRBJ1-6; D is perhaps TRBD1 (6 bases). The CDR3 sequence: CSARLPTGPPF. The DNA for the CDR3 is TGCAGTGCTAGACTCCCGACAGGTCCGCCTTTT.